This TCR beta chain was recovered during a study of blood T cells in healthy people across ages. Study-wide results and caveats: Unsorted PBMC material precluded a definitive naive versus antigen-experienced comparison.

A second about 6 to 12 cycle PCR used barcoded and J-beta primers. TCRdb used MiXCR to reprocess the 5' RACE reads, holding one entry per CDR3 protein. The sample holds more than 1 million distinct CDR3 sequences, 35% to 55% seen once. Details on this clonotype: What it binds is unknown.

The V gene lost 7 bases and the J gene lost 1 base, with 10 bases spanning the gap. CDR3 length: 13 residues. From germline, CDR1 is SQVTM and CDR2 ANQGSEA. The chain is built from TRBV29-1 and TRBJ2-2; D ambiguous. The sequenced sample consisted of blood. This clonotype was sampled from a woman aged 55-70 years in good health. The DNA for the CDR3 is TGCAGCGGATACCGGGTGAACACCGGGGAGCTGTTTTTT. Translating gives CSGYRVNTGELFF.